The rows below give T cell receptor beta chains drawn from one sample of a study of T and B cells in COVID-19 patients. TCRdb called the multiplex PCR reads again in MiXCR, with one record for every CDR3 protein. Among over 8,000 distinct CDR3 sequences listed, about a third were seen once. Sequencing was done on a sample of blood. The receptors derive from a human donor with active COVID-19. Both conserved end residues are part of each CDR3. The D gene is left open where the match is weak. Clone size is stated in some rows and not others, as once, few, many or a class when expanded.

cdr3_aa cdr3_nt j_call v_call d_call clone_size
CASIPDPGQVSYTF TGCGCCAGCATCCCCGATCCGGGACAGGTATCCTACACCTTC TRBJ1-2 TRBV5-1 TRBD1 -
CASSYNWDGFQETQYF TGTGCCAGCAGTTACAATTGGGACGGATTCCAAGAGACCCAGTACTTC TRBJ2-5 TRBV6-1 - -
CASSPTGTSYNEQFF TGTGCCAGCAGTCCAACCGGGACTAGCTACAATGAGCAGTTCTTC TRBJ2-1 TRBV6-5 TRBD2 -
CASERLAGGQETQYF TGTGCCAGCGAGCGACTAGCGGGGGGTCAAGAGACCCAGTACTTC TRBJ2-5 TRBV13 TRBD2 -
CASSDGGSNEKLFF TGTGCCAGCAGTGATGGGGGCAGTAATGAAAAACTGTTTTTT TRBJ1-4 TRBV6-5 - -
CASSLYRRERGASSYNEQFF TGTGCCAGCAGCTTATACCGCAGGGAGAGGGGGGCAAGCTCCTACAATGAGCAGTTCTTC TRBJ2-1 TRBV13 - -
CASSPGTGKGPDTQYF TGTGCCAGCTCACCCGGGACAGGGAAAGGGCCAGATACGCAGTATTTT TRBJ2-3 TRBV18 TRBD1 -
CASTRGRESTEAFF TGTGCCAGCACCCGAGGGAGGGAGAGCACTGAAGCTTTCTTT TRBJ1-1 TRBV6-1 - -
CASSPHSGTTTITAGELFF TGTGCCAGCAGCCCACACTCCGGGACAACAACTATAACGGCCGGGGAGCTGTTTTTT TRBJ2-2 TRBV5-5 - few
CASSEGGVRFYEQYF TGTGCCAGCAGCGAAGGAGGGGTGAGGTTCTACGAGCAGTACTTC TRBJ2-7 TRBV6-2/TRBV6-3 - -
CASSLAGQGFHEQYF TGTGCCAGCAGTTTAGCGGGACAGGGGTTCCACGAGCAGTACTTC TRBJ2-7 TRBV12-3/TRBV12-4 TRBD1 many
CASTRDRTKTQYF TGTGCCAGCACCCGGGACAGGACGAAGACCCAGTACTTC TRBJ2-5 TRBV6-1 TRBD1 few
CASSYAGRANVLTF TGTGCCAGCAGTTACGCGGGGCGGGCCAACGTCCTGACTTTC TRBJ2-6 TRBV6-6 - -
CASSGQGSSYNEQFF TGTGCCAGCTCGGGACAGGGGAGCTCCTACAATGAGCAGTTCTTC TRBJ2-1 TRBV12-3/TRBV12-4 TRBD1 -
CASRRTGLAGSWGETQYF TGTGCCAGCAGGCGGACGGGACTAGCGGGTTCCTGGGGGGAGACCCAGTACTTC TRBJ2-5 TRBV27 TRBD2 -
CASSGQGNTEAFF TGTGCCAGCAGCGGACAGGGGAACACTGAAGCTTTCTTT TRBJ1-1 TRBV7-2 TRBD1 -
CASSYSPRLTGELFF TGTGCCAGCAGTTACTCTCCAAGGCTGACCGGGGAGCTGTTTTTT TRBJ2-2 TRBV6-2/TRBV6-3 - -
CASSFWDRDLKAFF TGTGCCAGCAGCTTTTGGGACAGGGATCTCAAAGCTTTCTTT TRBJ1-1 TRBV5-6 TRBD1 few
CASSEGTGGAYEQYF TGTGCCAGCAGTGAAGGGACAGGGGGTGCCTACGAGCAGTACTTC TRBJ2-7 TRBV6-6 TRBD1 few
CASSVRGEVGQYF TGTGCCAGCAGCGTGAGGGGAGAGGTGGGGCAGTACTTC TRBJ2-7 TRBV6-5 - -
CSVSKIPSYNEQFF TGCAGCGTTAGTAAGATTCCCTCCTACAATGAGCAGTTCTTC TRBJ2-1 TRBV29-1 - medium-sized
CASSSSPLAAKNIQYF TGTGCCAGCAGTTCATCCCCTCTAGCGGCCAAAAACATTCAGTACTTC TRBJ2-4 TRBV6-5 - once
CASSTQGRGQPQHF TGTGCCAGCAGTACCCAGGGGCGCGGTCAGCCCCAGCATTTT TRBJ1-5 TRBV12-3/TRBV12-4 - -
CASSIGGQGRRGYTF TGTGCCAGTAGTATAGGGGGACAGGGTAGAAGAGGCTACACCTTC TRBJ1-2 TRBV19 TRBD1 -
CASSPGTGGSYEQYF TGTGCCAGTAGTCCCGGGACAGGGGGCTCCTACGAGCAGTACTTC TRBJ2-7 TRBV19 TRBD1 -
CAWTGGNYEQYF TGTGCCTGGACCGGCGGAAATTACGAGCAGTACTTC TRBJ2-7 TRBV30 - few
CASSIAGTGSPFSYEQYF TGTGCCAGCAGTATCGCCGGGACAGGTTCCCCTTTCTCCTACGAGCAGTACTTC TRBJ2-7 TRBV6-2/TRBV6-3 TRBD1 few
CASTWQGAFYNEQFF TGTGCCAGTACGTGGCAGGGGGCTTTCTACAATGAGCAGTTCTTC TRBJ2-1 TRBV19 TRBD1 -
CAWSTGRTNSPLHF TGTGCCTGGAGCACGGGACGGACGAATTCACCCCTCCACTTT TRBJ1-6 TRBV30 - -
CASMQRELDTQYF TGTGCCAGCATGCAGCGGGAGCTAGATACGCAGTATTTT TRBJ2-3 TRBV6-5 TRBD2 -
CASSLGRILNTEAFF TGCGCCAGCAGCTTGGGGCGTATTTTGAACACTGAAGCTTTCTTT TRBJ1-1 TRBV5-6 - -
CASSLAGTGNSSPLHF TGCGCCAGCAGCTTGGCCGGGACAGGGAATAGTTCACCCCTCCACTTT TRBJ1-6 TRBV5-1 TRBD1 few
CSVGGASDLNYGYTF TGCAGCGTTGGGGGGGCGTCCGACCTTAACTATGGCTACACCTTC TRBJ1-2 TRBV29-1 - few
CASSSREKLFF TGTGCCAGCAGTAGCCGGGAAAAACTGTTTTTT TRBJ1-4 TRBV27 - -
CASSPEGRGGGDTQYF TGTGCCAGCAGTCCAGAGGGACGGGGGGGCGGAGATACGCAGTATTTT TRBJ2-3 TRBV12-3/TRBV12-4 TRBD2 -
CAWRETGGAYEQYF TGTGCCTGGAGAGAGACAGGGGGAGCCTACGAGCAGTACTTC TRBJ2-7 TRBV30 TRBD1 few
CASRAWREAGEKLFF TGTGCCAGCCGGGCCTGGAGGGAAGCGGGAGAAAAACTGTTTTTT TRBJ1-4 TRBV12-3/TRBV12-4 - few
CASSTPTMGGSSYEQYF TGTGCCAGTAGTACCCCAACCATGGGCGGGAGCTCCTACGAGCAGTACTTC TRBJ2-7 TRBV19 TRBD2 few